This passage covers 16 T cell receptor beta chains from one sample sequenced in a study of T cells in Graves' hyperthyroidism and ophthalmopathy. Researchers took RNA transcripts and amplified the TCR beta CDR3 regions from them. Initially, a first-round RT-PCR of the TCR CDR3 employed the HTBI primer set. MiXCR, applied by TCRdb to the multiplex PCR reads, yields one record per CDR3 protein. The profile covers some 600,000 distinct CDR3 sequences, with under 60% appearing a single time and roughly 8.2% taken by the ten largest. Sequences were obtained from peripheral blood or thyroid tissue (not recorded which). The receptors originated from a woman under 30 with Graves' hyperthyroidism.

This clonotype was seen only once. The chain links TRBV10-2 to TRBJ2-7, with D perhaps matching TRBD2 (6 bases). The CDR3 runs 16 residues. Trimming took off 6 bases at V and 2 bases at J, with 20 bases between the two ends. Per the germline V gene, CDR1 is WSHSY and CDR2 is SAAADI. CDR3 coding DNA: TGCGCCAGCAGCCAAGATCTGGGGCCGGGGGCCTACGAGCAGTACTTC. This encodes CASSQDLGPGAYEQYF.

A remark on this clonotype: This may be a read error, as it is one base from a much larger clone. As the CDR3 is not closed by the conserved phenylalanine or tryptophan, this likely results from a read error. This chain connects TRBV2 to TRBJ1-1, with 8 bases that match TRBD1. In germline, CDR1 is SNHLY, CDR2 FYNNEI. J was trimmed by 10 bases and V by 6 bases; bases with no gene match: 4. The CDR3 spans 11 residues. Here the CDR3 DNA reads TGTGCCAGCAGAGGACAGGGAGCAGCTTTCCTT. Translating gives CASRGQGAAFL.

This clonotype is a singleton in its sample. The chain has TRBV19 and TRBJ2-5; TRBD1 matches at 7 bases. The CDR3 extends over 13 amino acids. V was pared by 5 bases and J by 5 bases, with 5 bases of the junction left unmatched. In germline, CDR1 is LNHDA, CDR2 SQIVND (reference sequence). For the CDR3, the DNA is TGTGCCAGTAGTGACGACAGGGAGGAGACCCAGTACTTC. Its translation: CASSDDREETQYF.

V usage is TRBV20-1 and J usage is TRBJ1-5; D is ambiguous. The CDR3 is 12 amino acids. The V gene's germline CDR1 is DFQATT and CDR2 SNEGSKA (reference sequence). Trimming removed 6 bases at V and 3 bases at J, with 9 bases between. The CDR3 here is CSAAPTNQPQHF. The CDR3 DNA sequence: TGCAGTGCCGCGCCTACCAATCAGCCCCAGCATTTT.

V and J are TRBV6-6 and TRBJ1-1; weak D call: TRBD1 (6 bases). CDR1 MNHNY and CDR2 SVGAGI come from the germline V gene (reference sequence). This CDR3 has 15 amino acids. With 5 bases removed from V and 3 bases from J, the gap between germline ends came to 16 bases. CDR3: CASSERNTGHTEAFF. In DNA form, the CDR3 reads TGTGCCAGCAGTGAAAGAAACACAGGGCACACTGAAGCTTTCTTT.

The chain links TRBV11-1 to TRBJ2-5; 7 nucleotides align to TRBD1. The CDR3 contains 16 residues. Germline V gene lookup returns CDR1 SGHAT and CDR2 FQDESV (reference sequence). J gave up 5 bases and V 5 bases, and 14 bases lay outside the gene matches. In DNA, the CDR3 is TGTGCCAGCAGCGCTTCCGGAACAGGGGAATGGGAGACCCAGTACTTC. It is translated as CASSASGTGEWETQYF.

This clonotype was counted at least ten times. The chain uses TRBV7-8 and TRBJ1-5; possibly TRBD1 for D (5 bases). V was pared by 5 bases and J by 6 bases, with 17 bases between. CDR1 is SGHVS, CDR2 FQNEAQ, per germline. This CDR3 has 15 amino acids. The CDR3 sequence is CASSTQGGIRQPQHF. The DNA for the CDR3 is TGTGCCAGCAGCACGCAGGGAGGGATCCGTCAGCCCCAGCATTTT.

The chain combines TRBV7-8 with TRBJ1-1, with 8 bases lining up with TRBD1. Germline lookup yields CDR1 SGHVS and CDR2 FQNEAQ. This CDR3 is 16 amino acids long. The V and J ends lost 2 bases and 1 base, in that order; junction bases with no gene match: 6. The chain's CDR3 is CASSLFQGAGNTEAFF. CDR3 DNA: TGTGCCAGCAGCTTATTTCAGGGGGCAGGGAACACTGAAGCTTTCTTT.

The chain uses TRBV20-1 and TRBJ1-1; 7 bases map to TRBD1. Germline V gives CDR1 DFQATT, CDR2 SNEGSKA (reference sequence). Germline trimming cut 2 bases from V and 6 bases from J; bases unmatched to any gene: 3. The CDR3 spans 12 residues. The CDR3 loop is CSARTRGSEAFF. In DNA form, the CDR3 reads TGCAGTGCTAGAACCAGGGGGTCTGAAGCTTTCTTT.

This chain uses TRBV2 with TRBJ2-7; 7 positions match TRBD1. CDR1 is SNHLY and CDR2 is FYNNEI in the germline V gene. The CDR3 extends over 15 amino acids. J gave up 2 bases and V 5 bases, and 9 bases lay outside the gene matches. The CDR3 bases are TGTGCCAGCAGTTATGAGGGCCAGGGGGCCTACGAGCAGTACTTC. This translates into CASSYEGQGAYEQYF. Variable domain in full (rest from reference TRBV2 and TRBJ2-7): EPEVTQTPSHQVTQMGQEVILRCVPISNHLYFYWYRQILGQKVEFLVSFYNNEISEKSEIFDDQFSVERPDGSNFTLKIRSTKLEDSAMYFCASSYEGQGAYEQYFGPGTRLTVT.

This clonotype was recorded at least ten times. The V call is TRBV24-1, the J call TRBJ1-4; 10 nucleotides align to TRBD1. Germline loops: CDR1 KGHDR, CDR2 SFDVKD. This CDR3 contains 16 residues. Losses at the gene ends were 5 bases for V and 5 bases for J; bases not matched to a gene: 7. The CDR3 loop reads CATSAARGQGNEKLFF. CDR3 nucleotide sequence: TGTGCCACCAGTGCCGCCCGGGGACAGGGGAATGAAAAACTGTTTTTT.

The sample holds a few counts of this clonotype. This chain connects TRBV15 to TRBJ1-3, with D possibly matching TRBD1 (6 bases). Germline assignment: CDR1 LNHNV and CDR2 YYDKDF (reference sequence). Between the trimmed V and J ends, which lost 3 bases and 2 bases, there was a span of 8 bases. The CDR3 is made up of 14 amino acids. This chain's CDR3 is CATSSTGPGNTIYF. CDR3 DNA: TGTGCCACCAGCAGCACAGGGCCTGGAAACACCATATATTTT.

This clonotype was seen a handful of times. The CDR3 protein is CASSTGQGNTGELFF. CDR3 nucleotides: TGCGCCAGCAGTACCGGACAGGGGAACACCGGGGAGCTGTTTTTT. The rearrangement joins TRBV5-1 to TRBJ2-2; 8 bases match TRBD1. Germline V lookup: CDR1 SGHRS, CDR2 YFSETQ. V trimming: 5 bases; J trimming: 1 base; junction bases outside the gene matches: 4. The CDR3 length is 15 residues. The whole variable domain, remainder taken from reference TRBV5-1 and TRBJ2-2, is KAGVTQTPRYLIKTRGQQVTLSCSPISGHRSVSWYQQTPGQGLQFLFEYFSETQRNKGNFPGRFSGRQFSNSRSEMNVSTLELGDSALYLCASSTGQGNTGELFFGEGSRLTVL.

On this clonotype: The junction differs from germline at one of its ends, possibly a read error. V gene TRBV7-3 combines with J gene TRBJ1-1, with D unresolved. The CDR3 is 13 residues long. The germline gives CDR1 SGHTA, CDR2 FQGTGA. In nucleotides, the CDR3 is TGCGCCAGCAGCCAAGATGAGGTTACTGAAGCTTTCTTT. This encodes CASSQDEVTEAFF.

The chain joins TRBV7-2 to TRBJ2-5, with 7 bases lining up with TRBD1. The end of the DNA is better explained by TRBJ2-7, so the J call may be wrong. The CDR3 runs to 16 residues. Per germline, CDR1 SGHTA and CDR2 FQGNSA. The CDR3 bases are TGTGCCAGCAGCAACCCCGGACAGGCTTTTAACTACGAGCAGTACTTC. Protein product: CASSNPGQAFNYEQYF.

This clonotype was seen at least ten times. The chain recombines TRBV7-8 with TRBJ1-6, with TRBD1 identical over 9 bases. The trim removed 2 bases at V and 6 bases at J, leaving 2 bases unmatched. Germline CDR1 reads SGHVS; CDR2 reads FQNEAQ. The CDR3 extends over 15 amino acids. CDR3 loop: CASSLMDRGNSPLHF. CDR3 bases: TGTGCCAGCAGCTTAATGGACAGGGGTAATTCACCCCTCCACTTT.